This is a list of T cell receptor beta chains from one sample in a study of blood T cell repertoires in COVID-19. Some clones are missing from TCRdb's copy, which holds only in-frame ones; the method was immunoSEQ multiplex PCR. The sample has about 73,000 clones, 82% seen once. Sequenced material: peripheral blood. All receptors come from a woman in her sixties with acute or convalescent COVID-19. The CDR3 runs from the conserved cysteine through the conserved F or W. D genes are given only for firm matches. Some rows have no size entry. The others give once, few or many, or a class for an expanded clone.

>TRBJ1-3|.|TRBV5-1|.
CASSFSISSGNTIYF
TGCGCCAGCAGCTTTAGTATTAGCTCTGGAAACACCATATATTTT
>TRBJ2-5|.|TRBV28|TRBD1
CASKIGTGGKETQYF
TGTGCCAGCAAGATCGGGACAGGGGGAAAAGAGACCCAGTACTTC
>TRBJ1-2|.|TRBV6-5|.
CASSQSLQNNYGYTF
TGTGCCAGCAGTCAATCCCTCCAGAATAACTATGGCTACACCTTC
>TRBJ1-6|.|TRBV19|.
CASSIVLPGSSYNSPLHF
TGTGCCAGTAGTATAGTTCTCCCCGGGAGCTCCTATAATTCACCCCTCCACTTT
>TRBJ2-5|.|TRBV9|TRBD2
CASSEGTSGGAFLETQYF
TGTGCCAGCAGCGAGGGGACTAGCGGGGGGGCGTTTCTCGAGACCCAGTACTTC
>TRBJ2-7|.|TRBV3-1/TRBV3-2|.
CASSQAGKQYF
TGTGCCAGCAGCCAAGCGGGGAAGCAGTACTTC
>TRBJ1-2|.|TRBV6-6|TRBD1
CASSPTGNYGYTF
TGTGCCAGCAGCCCGACAGGGAACTATGGCTACACCTTC
>TRBJ2-7|few|TRBV13|TRBD1
CASSLEGQGGEQYF
TGTGCCAGCAGCTTAGAGGGACAGGGAGGAGAGCAGTACTTC
>TRBJ2-7|.|TRBV5-1|.
CASSLGGTSTYEQYF
TGCGCCAGCAGCTTGGGCGGGACTTCTACCTACGAGCAGTACTTC
>TRBJ2-3|.|TRBV5-8|.
CASSLAVAVVDTQYF
TGTGCCAGCAGCTTGGCCGTTGCGGTCGTGGATACGCAGTATTTT
>TRBJ2-3|few|TRBV5-1|.
CASSLYGTDTQYF
TGCGCCAGCAGCTTGTACGGTACAGATACGCAGTATTTT
>TRBJ2-2|few|TRBV5-1|.
CASSGQGFGELFF
TGCGCCAGCAGCGGGCAGGGGTTCGGGGAGCTGTTTTTT
>TRBJ2-5|.|TRBV25-1|TRBD1
CASRKTGGAETQYF
TGTGCCAGCAGGAAGACAGGGGGCGCAGAGACCCAGTACTTC
>TRBJ2-7|once|TRBV12-3/TRBV12-4|TRBD2
CASSPGGPYEQYF
TGTGCCAGCAGTCCGGGGGGTCCCTACGAGCAGTACTTC
>TRBJ2-2|once|TRBV27|.
CASSLRVAGELFF
TGTGCCAGCAGTTTAAGAGTCGCCGGGGAGCTGTTTTTT
>TRBJ2-7|.|TRBV5-6|.
CASSYQGTGREQYF
TGTGCCAGCAGCTATCAGGGGACGGGACGCGAGCAGTACTTC
>TRBJ1-1|few|TRBV18|.
CASSPISRNTEAFF
TGTGCCAGCTCACCAATATCCCGGAACACTGAAGCTTTCTTT
>TRBJ1-3|.|TRBV28|TRBD1
CASSLGQDFTGNTIYF
TGTGCCAGCAGTTTGGGACAGGACTTTACTGGAAACACCATATATTTT
>TRBJ1-5|.|TRBV11-2|.
CASSLDRAGYQPQHF
TGTGCCAGCAGCTTAGATCGGGCAGGGTATCAGCCCCAGCATTTT
>TRBJ2-1|.|TRBV5-1|TRBD2
CASSPRTSGNNEQFF
TGCGCCAGCAGCCCGCGGACTAGCGGCAACAATGAGCAGTTCTTC
>TRBJ1-1|.|TRBV5-1|.
CASSRLSYTEAFF
TGCGCCAGCAGCCGCCTCAGTTACACTGAAGCTTTCTTT
>TRBJ1-4|.|TRBV5-1|TRBD1
CASSQGTGVIEKLFF
TGCGCCAGCAGCCAAGGAACAGGGGTGATTGAAAAACTGTTTTTT
>TRBJ2-3|.|TRBV24-1|.
CATSDQGLTDTQYF
TGTGCCACCAGTGACCAGGGACTCACAGATACGCAGTATTTT
>TRBJ2-7|.|TRBV5-1|TRBD2
CASSYRPTSGSSYEQYF
TGCGCCAGCAGCTACCGACCGACTAGCGGTTCTTCCTACGAGCAGTACTTC
>TRBJ2-1|.|TRBV30|TRBD1
CAWGSGTGGAIPIYNEQFF
TGTGCCTGGGGTAGTGGGACAGGGGGCGCGATCCCGATCTACAATGAGCAGTTCTTC
>TRBJ2-3|.|TRBV6-5|.
CASRGRSPPDTQYF
TGTGCCAGCAGGGGGAGATCCCCACCAGATACGCAGTATTTT
>TRBJ1-5|.|TRBV28|.
CASTRGGAGQPQHF
TGTGCCAGCACTCGGGGGGGGGCAGGTCAGCCCCAGCATTTT
>TRBJ1-1|.|TRBV27|TRBD1
CASRTGFISNTEAFF
TGTGCCAGCAGGACAGGGTTCATCTCTAACACTGAAGCTTTCTTT
>TRBJ1-1|few|TRBV6-5|TRBD1
CASSRTGSSAAFF
TGTGCCAGCAGTCGGACAGGGTCGTCCGCAGCTTTCTTT
>TRBJ2-7|.|TRBV28|.
CASSLPQAYEQYF
TGTGCCAGCAGTCTACCCCAAGCCTACGAGCAGTACTTC
>TRBJ2-1|once|TRBV4-2|.
CASSLQRRSINEQFF
TGTGCCAGCAGCCTCCAGAGGCGGAGTATCAATGAGCAGTTCTTC
>TRBJ2-5|.|TRBV12-3/TRBV12-4|.
CASNDSYQETQYF
TGTGCCAGCAACGACAGTTACCAAGAGACCCAGTACTTC